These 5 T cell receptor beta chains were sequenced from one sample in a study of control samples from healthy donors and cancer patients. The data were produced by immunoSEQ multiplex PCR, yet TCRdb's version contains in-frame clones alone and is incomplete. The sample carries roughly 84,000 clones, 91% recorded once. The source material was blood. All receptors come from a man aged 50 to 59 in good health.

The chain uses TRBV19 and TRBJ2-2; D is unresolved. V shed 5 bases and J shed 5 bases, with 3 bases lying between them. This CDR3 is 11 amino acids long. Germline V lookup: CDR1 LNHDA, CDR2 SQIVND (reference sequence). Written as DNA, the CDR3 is TGTGCCAGTAGTTGGACCGGGGAGCTGTTTTTT. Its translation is CASSWTGELFF.

In nucleotides, the CDR3 is TGCGCCAGCAGCCAGGGCCATGCAACTAATGAAAAACTGTTTTTT. It specifies CASSQGHATNEKLFF. The V and J genes are TRBV4-1 and TRBJ1-4; D gene unclear. From germline, CDR1 is MGHRA and CDR2 YSYEKL. Trimming took 3 bases from V and 0 from J, leaving 8 bases between them. The CDR3 has 15 residues.

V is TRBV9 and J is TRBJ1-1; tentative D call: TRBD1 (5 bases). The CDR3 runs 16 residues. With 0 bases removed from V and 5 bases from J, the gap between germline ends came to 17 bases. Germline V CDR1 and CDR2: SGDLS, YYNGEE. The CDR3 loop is CASSVARGSIETEAFF. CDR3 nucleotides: TGTGCCAGCAGCGTAGCTAGGGGTTCGATCGAGACTGAAGCTTTCTTT.

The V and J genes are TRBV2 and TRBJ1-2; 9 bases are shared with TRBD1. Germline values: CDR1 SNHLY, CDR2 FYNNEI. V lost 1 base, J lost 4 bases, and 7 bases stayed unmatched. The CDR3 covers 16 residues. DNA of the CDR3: TGTGCCAGCAGTGAAGTTAGGACAGGGGAGGGCTATGGCTACACCTTC. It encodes CASSEVRTGEGYGYTF.

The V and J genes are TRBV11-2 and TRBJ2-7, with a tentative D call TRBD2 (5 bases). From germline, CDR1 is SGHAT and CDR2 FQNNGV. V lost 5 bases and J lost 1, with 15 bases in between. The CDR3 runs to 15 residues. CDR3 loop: CASSPPGRSSYEQYF. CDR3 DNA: TGTGCCAGCAGCCCGCCGGGAAGAAGTTCCTACGAGCAGTACTTC.